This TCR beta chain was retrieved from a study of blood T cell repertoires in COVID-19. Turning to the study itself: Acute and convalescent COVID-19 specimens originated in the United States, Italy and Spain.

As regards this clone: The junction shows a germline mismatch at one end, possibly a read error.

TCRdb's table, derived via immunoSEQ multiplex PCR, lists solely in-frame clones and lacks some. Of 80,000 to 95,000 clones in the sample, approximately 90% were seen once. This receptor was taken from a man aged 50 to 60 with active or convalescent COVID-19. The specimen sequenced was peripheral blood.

CDR3 residues: CASSLYRGIIF. CDR3 bases: TGTGCCAGCAGCTTATATCGAGGGATAATCTTC. V usage is TRBV7-2 and J usage is TRBJ1-2, with D unclear. The CDR3 spans 11 residues. From germline, CDR1 is SGHTA and CDR2 FQGNSA.